This is a list of T cell receptor beta chains from one sample in a study of T cell changes during pregnancy in multiple sclerosis. Repertoires were generated with immunoSEQ multiplex PCR, while TCRdb's copy carries only in-frame clones and drops some. The sample includes tens of thousands of clones, 93% seen only once; the top ten take 3% to 4%. The sequencing here drew on CD8+ T cells from peripheral blood mononuclear cells, taken after pregnancy. The origin of the receptors is a female donor with multiple sclerosis, enrolled in a pregnancy study. CDR3s leave out the opening cysteine and the closing phenylalanine or tryptophan. A D gene is named only where the DNA matches it firmly.

CDR3aa	v_gene	j_gene	d_gene
ASSSSQGVVTDTQY	TRBV9	TRBJ2-3	TRBD1
ASSFRGEQY	TRBV5-4	TRBJ2-7	NA
ASSQDPLHSYFLAKNIQY	TRBV4-3	TRBJ2-4	NA
ASTPAGGNYGYT	TRBV19	TRBJ1-2	NA
ASSLVGGNEQF	TRBV7-7	TRBJ2-1	NA
ASSSRDSANYGYT	TRBV7-2	TRBJ1-2	NA
ASSSRGGGEQY	TRBV6-5	TRBJ2-7	TRBD2
AIRGEGQETQY	TRBV10-3	TRBJ2-5	TRBD2
ASSADSSPPYEQY	TRBV5-4	TRBJ2-7	NA
ASTSWDYGRETEAF	TRBV6-6	TRBJ1-1	NA
ASSLSGNTIY	TRBV28	TRBJ1-3	NA
ASSKNGRGSPQH	TRBV21-1	TRBJ1-5	NA
ASSLVQGALNTGELF	TRBV11-1	TRBJ2-2	TRBD1
ASSFVTSGSYEQY	TRBV27	TRBJ2-7	TRBD2
ASSLAGGPSYEQY	TRBV11-2	TRBJ2-7	TRBD2
ASSPRDRGEETQY	TRBV19	TRBJ2-5	TRBD1
ATSTSGRGEQY	TRBV28	TRBJ2-7	TRBD2
ASRNGGAKYNEQF	TRBV27	TRBJ2-1	NA
TSSQDLWRESGTGELF	TRBV1	TRBJ2-2	NA
ASSASGGGAKTQY	TRBV9	TRBJ2-5	TRBD2
ASSTPGLMNTEAF	TRBV19	TRBJ1-1	NA
ASSLTGMSQETQY	TRBV27	TRBJ2-5	NA
ASSPPISRGTYEQY	TRBV27	TRBJ2-7	TRBD2
ASSLGTGVGAF	TRBV28	TRBJ1-1	TRBD1
ASSVDSGGAYNEQF	TRBV9	TRBJ2-1	TRBD2
ATSRAGYNQPQH	TRBV15	TRBJ1-5	NA
ASSLSGTSGADTQY	TRBV27	TRBJ2-3	TRBD2
ASSEMQGLITEAF	TRBV2	TRBJ1-1	NA
ASSKDVDNRTLTGELF	TRBV21-1	TRBJ2-2	NA
ASSPPLAGITDTQY	TRBV9	TRBJ2-3	TRBD2
ASSVTGEHIQY	TRBV9	TRBJ2-4	TRBD1
ASSLVGGRLSTEAF	TRBV13	TRBJ1-1	NA
ASSLKGESSTTIGQY	TRBV5-1	TRBJ2-7	NA
ASSSKLAGGSYEQY	TRBV27	TRBJ2-7	TRBD2
ASSLTSGRIEQY	TRBV28	TRBJ2-7	TRBD2
ASSEVQAGGNDEQF	TRBV2	TRBJ2-1	TRBD2
ASSFTRGDGQETQY	TRBV5-1	TRBJ2-5	NA
ASSSSGGSTDTQY	TRBV6-4	TRBJ2-3	NA